The rows below give T cell receptor beta chains drawn from one sample of a study of HIV-infected children after antiretroviral therapy interruption. In TCRdb, the 3' RACE reads were re-called with MiXCR into one record per CDR3 protein. The sample records more than 85,000 distinct CDR3 sequences, approximately 6.9% being singletons. The sample was CD45RA+ CD4+ T cells from PBMCs, pooled from several time points, taken from a donor given antiretroviral therapy, either interrupted or continuous. The receptors come from a pool of human donors with HIV. Both conserved end residues are part of each CDR3. Fields, in order: clone size, D gene, J gene, V gene, CDR3 length, CDR3 DNA, CDR3 protein. D genes are given only for firm matches. Part of the rows lack a size; the others show once, few, many or a class for expanded clones.

>many|-|TRBJ2-1|TRBV4-2|17
TGTGCCAGCAGCCCGCGGGTTGAGGGGGGCTGGTACAATGAGCAGTTCTTC
CASSPRVEGGWYNEQFF
>many|-|TRBJ2-7|TRBV5-6|17
TGTGCCAGCAGCTTGGAAGGAGGCCAGCAAGGAAGGAACGAGCAGTACTTC
CASSLEGGQQGRNEQYF
>many|-|TRBJ2-1|TRBV7-8|15
TGTGCCAGCAGCTTAGTCGGGCATCAGGTCAATGAGCAGTTCTTC
CASSLVGHQVNEQFF
>-|-|TRBJ2-7|TRBV9|11
TGTGCCAGCAGCTCGCGTACCGAGCAGTACTTC
CASSSRTEQYF
>many|TRBD2|TRBJ2-1|TRBV4-1|16
TGCGCCAGCAGCCACGCTAGCGGGGGGATCTCCAATGAGCAGTTCTTC
CASSHASGGISNEQFF
>many|-|TRBJ2-1|TRBV7-6|15
TGTGCCAGCAGCCGGAAGGCGTTGCTTAACAATGAGCAGTTCTTC
CASSRKALLNNEQFF
>many|TRBD1|TRBJ2-7|TRBV5-1|15
TGCGCCAGCAGCCCGGCGGGGGACAGGGTGAACGAGCAGTACTTC
CASSPAGDRVNEQYF
>many|-|TRBJ2-1|TRBV6-4|15
TGTGCCAGCAGTGACTCGAGTCGGGCCTACAATGAGCAGTTCTTC
CASSDSSRAYNEQFF
>many|-|TRBJ2-3|TRBV19|16
TGTGCCAGTAGCGAACCCAGGGGGGGGCGGAGAGATACGCAGTATTTT
CASSEPRGGRRDTQYF
>many|-|TRBJ1-2|TRBV20-1|15
TGCAGTGCTAGAGATCTCGGCAGCACTAACTATGGCTACACCTTC
CSARDLGSTNYGYTF
>many|-|TRBJ1-1|TRBV29-1|11
TGCAGCGTTGGGGCAAACACTGAAGCTTTCTTT
CSVGANTEAFF
>-|-|TRBJ1-1|TRBV6-1|16
TGTGCCAGCAGTGATCCACAGGGACGGGTGAACACTGAAGCTTTCTTT
CASSDPQGRVNTEAFF
>many|-|TRBJ1-6|TRBV28|14
TGTGCCAGCAGTTTTTATAGGGATGATTCACCCCTCCACTTT
CASSFYRDDSPLHF
>many|TRBD2|TRBJ2-3|TRBV4-1|17
TGCGCCAGCAGCCAAGATTCTAGCGGGGGGGCCACAGATACGCAGTATTTT
CASSQDSSGGATDTQYF
>many|-|TRBJ1-1|TRBV9|15
TGTGCCAGCAGCGTGTCCCTTTGGGGGGGGACTGAAGCTTTCTTT
CASSVSLWGGTEAFF
>-|-|TRBJ2-3|TRBV7-1|12
TGTGCCAGCAGCGAAGTAGCAGATACGCAGTATTTT
CASSEVADTQYF
>many|-|TRBJ1-5|TRBV19|18
TGTGCCAGTAGTAACCATGACATGGGCGGCAGGAGACATCAGCCCCAGCATTTT
CASSNHDMGGRRHQPQHF
>many|-|TRBJ2-7|TRBV2|14
TGTGCCAGCCTCGAAGGGGGAACCCTCCACGAGCAGTACTTC
CASLEGGTLHEQYF
>few|-|TRBJ2-3|TRBV5-1|14
TGCGCCAGCAGCTTGGTTCGCAGCACAGATACGCAGTATTTT
CASSLVRSTDTQYF
>few|-|TRBJ2-3|TRBV19|13
TGTGCCAGTAGTACCCAACCGGCAGATACGCAGTATTTT
CASSTQPADTQYF
>few|-|TRBJ2-3|TRBV2|15
TGTGCCAGCTCTCCCGGACTGGGGGGGCCAGAAACGCTGTATTTT
CASSPGLGGPETLYF
>few|-|TRBJ2-1|TRBV12-3/TRBV12-4|14
TGTGCCAGCAGCCCTAATTACGGGAACAATGAGCAGTTCTTC
CASSPNYGNNEQFF
>many|TRBD1|TRBJ1-5|TRBV7-2|15
TGTGCCAGCAGCTTAGGACAGGGGCGCAATCAGCCCCAGCATTTT
CASSLGQGRNQPQHF
>many|-|TRBJ2-2|TRBV6-1|16
TGTGCCAGCAGTGGCCCTCCTCCCTTGAACACCGGGGAGCTGTTTTTT
CASSGPPPLNTGELFF
>few|-|TRBJ2-1|TRBV18|17
TGTGCCAGCTCACCACCCGCCCAGCGGATAAAACAGAATGAGCAGTTCTTC
CASSPPAQRIKQNEQFF
>many|TRBD1|TRBJ2-1|TRBV7-9|14
TGTGCCAGCAGCTCGACAGGGTTTAGGTATGAGCAGTTCTTC
CASSSTGFRYEQFF
>many|TRBD2|TRBJ2-5|TRBV7-2|17
TGTGCCAGCAGCTTAAGAGGGCTAGCGGACCGCCAAGAGACCCAGTACTTC
CASSLRGLADRQETQYF
>many|-|TRBJ1-1|TRBV12-3/TRBV12-4|16
TGTGCCAGCAGCCCCCGGGGAAGGGGGGCGTACACTGAAGCTTTCTTT
CASSPRGRGAYTEAFF
>few|-|TRBJ2-7|TRBV5-1|13
TGCGCCAGCTATCCACAGGGCGCGAGTGAGCAGTACTTC
CASYPQGASEQYF
>many|TRBD1|TRBJ2-3|TRBV2|17
TGTGCCAGCAGTCTTGGACAGGCCCTTCCTAGCACAGATACGCAGTATTTT
CASSLGQALPSTDTQYF
>many|-|TRBJ1-2|TRBV20-1|12
TGCAGTGCCCCGCCCAACCTGGGTGGCTACACCTTC
CSAPPNLGGYTF
>-|TRBD1|TRBJ2-5|TRBV10-3|13
TGTGCCATCAGATTGACAGGGGACGAGACCCAGTACTTC
CAIRLTGDETQYF
>many|-|TRBJ2-5|TRBV1|21
TGCACCAGCAGCCATTGTCCCGCCACCGTCTCCACCGGGACAGATCAAGAGACCCAGTACTTC
CTSSHCPATVSTGTDQETQYF
>-|-|TRBJ2-5|TRBV12-3/TRBV12-4|14
TGTGCCAGCAGTGCCGGGCCCTCCTTGGGGACCCAGTACTTC
CASSAGPSLGTQYF
>-|TRBD1|TRBJ2-3|TRBV9|15
TGTGCCAGCAGCGTAGTATGGACAGGGGCCGATACGCAGTATTTT
CASSVVWTGADTQYF
>many|TRBD2|TRBJ2-3|TRBV7-4|15
TGTGCCAGCAGCTTAGTAGCGGGGGGCACAGATACGCAGTATTTT
CASSLVAGGTDTQYF
>many|-|TRBJ1-6|TRBV20-1|16
TGCAGTGCCACGACGGGGGCTGACTCCTATAATTCACCCCTCCACTTT
CSATTGADSYNSPLHF
>few|-|TRBJ2-4|TRBV5-1|14
TGCGCCAGCAGCTTACCGCTGCCGGGGGACATTCAGTACTTC
CASSLPLPGDIQYF
>many|-|TRBJ2-5|TRBV11-3|15
TGTGCCAGCAGCCGCTTAGTGGGAATTAAAGAGACCCAGTACTTC
CASSRLVGIKETQYF
>-|TRBD1|TRBJ2-7|TRBV6-6|15
TGTGCCAGCAGCAGGACAGGGGGAGCCTCCTACGAGCAGTACTTC
CASSRTGGASYEQYF
>many|-|TRBJ2-2|TRBV4-2|15
TGTGCCAGCAGCCAAGATCTGGCAGTCACCGGGGAGCTGTTTTTT
CASSQDLAVTGELFF
>many|-|TRBJ2-2|TRBV6-6|15
TGTGCCAGCAGTTACTCGATAGAGACCACCGGGGAGCTGTTTTTT
CASSYSIETTGELFF
>many|-|TRBJ2-1|TRBV5-1|13
TGCGCCAGCAGCTTGGCCTACCCTAATGAGCAGTTCTTC
CASSLAYPNEQFF
>many|-|TRBJ2-7|TRBV7-2|17
TGTGCCAGCAGCTCCCGCGTGGGGGGCGGGACTCCCCTCGAGCAGTACTTC
CASSSRVGGGTPLEQYF
>many|TRBD1|TRBJ2-4|TRBV7-3|16
TGTGCCAGCAGCCCAGGGACAGGGGGAGGGCAAAACATTCAGTACTTC
CASSPGTGGGQNIQYF
>many|-|TRBJ1-1|TRBV6-5|14
TGTGCCAGCAGTTACGGGACCATGAACACTGAAGCTTTCTTT
CASSYGTMNTEAFF
>-|-|TRBJ2-7|TRBV10-3|11
TGTGCCATCAGTGAGGGCTACGAGCAGTACTTC
CAISEGYEQYF
>many|-|TRBJ1-5|TRBV4-1|17
TGCGCCAGCAGCCAAGTCCTTGTCGGGTTTAGCAATCAGCCCCAGCATTTT
CASSQVLVGFSNQPQHF
>many|-|TRBJ1-5|TRBV19|16
TGTGCCAGTAGTATGTTGCCCAAGGGGCGCAATCAGCCCCAGCATTTT
CASSMLPKGRNQPQHF
>many|TRBD1|TRBJ2-7|TRBV28|15
TGTGCCAGCAGTTTAGGGGGGACAGGGGGCAACGAGCAGTACTTC
CASSLGGTGGNEQYF
>many|-|TRBJ1-2|TRBV29-1|16
TGCAGCGTTAAACCCATTTCTCAGGGGTTCCACTATGGCTACACCTTC
CSVKPISQGFHYGYTF
>few|TRBD2|TRBJ2-2|TRBV6-6|16
TGTGCCAGCAGTCCGGGACTAGTCCTGAACACCGGGGAGCTGTTTTTT
CASSPGLVLNTGELFF
>many|-|TRBJ2-7|TRBV19|14
TGTGCCAGTAGTCGGACGGGCAGGGACTACGAGCAGTACTTC
CASSRTGRDYEQYF
>few|-|TRBJ2-1|TRBV5-1|15
TGCGCCAGCGGAAGGACGAAGGACGGAGACAATGAGCAGTTCTTC
CASGRTKDGDNEQFF
>-|TRBD1|TRBJ2-7|TRBV27|15
TGTGCCAGCAGTGACTCGGACAGGGGGAGCTACGAGCAGTACTTC
CASSDSDRGSYEQYF
>few|-|TRBJ2-4|TRBV20-1|13
TGCAGTGCTCCCCGCGGCGCTGGAAACATTCAGTACTTC
CSAPRGAGNIQYF
>-|TRBD2|TRBJ2-5|TRBV19|15
TGTGCCAGTAGTCCAGGACTAGCGGGGGCAGAGACCCAGTACTTC
CASSPGLAGAETQYF
>many|-|TRBJ2-3|TRBV12-3/TRBV12-4|14
TGTGCCAGCAGTTTGATGGGAGGCACAGATACGCAGTATTTT
CASSLMGGTDTQYF
>medium-sized|-|TRBJ1-2|TRBV20-1|13
TGCAGTGCTTCCCCCCTCCAGGGAAGGGGCTACACCTTC
CSASPLQGRGYTF